This TCR beta chain was sequenced for a study of cytomegalovirus exposure and HLA in healthy donors. The PCR had 60 Vbeta and 13 Jbeta primers. The table came from immunoSEQ multiplex PCR; TCRdb's copy has only in-frame clones and leaves some out. The sample holds approximately 220,000 clones; roughly 88% are singletons and the top ten take 0.71%. V was pared by 6 bases and J by 0 bases, with 14 bases between. The CDR3 has 15 amino acids. The V gene's germline CDR1 is LNHDA and CDR2 SQIVND (reference sequence). Each donor's status was that of a healthy bone marrow donor. This chain links TRBV19 with TRBJ1-1; D remains ambiguous. The sequence came from a boy aged 2 to 10 in good health and CMV-seronegative. The specimen sequenced was PBMCs. The CDR3 DNA reads TGTGCCAGTAGAACCCAAGGAGGTTTGAACACTGAAGCTTTCTTT. It specifies CASRTQGGLNTEAFF.